The 21 T cell receptor beta chains given below trace back to one sample, sequenced in a study of CXCR3-negative and CXCR3-positive naive CD8 T cells (dated 2019 in TCRdb). The sequencer listed for this sample is NextSeq 550. The Human TCR Profiling Kit (MiLaboratory) was used to prepare UMI-labeled 5' RACE TRB cDNA libraries. TCRdb reprocessed the reads, so every CDR3 protein sequence counts as one entry and DNA is not shown. The table held for this sample gives around 140,000 distinct CDR3 sequences. 0.45% to 0.6% of the sample comes from the top ten. The sequencing input was naive CXCR3- CD8+ T cells from blood. The cell subset or site label, read with the paper, signifies: CD45RO-CCR7+CD27+CD95- naive CD8+ T cells lacking CXCR3 (TNR3-). The receptor source for this set is a human donor in good health. Some clones in this sample may be carry-over from other donors' samples.

This chain uses TRBV30 with TRBJ2-7; TCRdb's assignment of TRBD1 cannot be checked, as there is no DNA. This CDR3 region has 15 residues. The germline gives CDR1 GTSNPN, CDR2 SVGIG (reference sequence). This CDR3 reads CAWTDRDRQNYEQYF.

The rearrangement links TRBV7-9 to TRBJ2-3; TCRdb's D call, TRBD2, is unchecked because there is no DNA. Germline loops: CDR1 SEHNR, CDR2 FQNEAQ (reference sequence). This CDR3 spans 19 amino acids. CDR3 loop: CASSPQSLLAGQSTDTQYF.

The V gene is TRBV7-9, the J gene TRBJ2-3; the TCRdb D gene call, TRBD1, has no DNA to confirm it. CDR1 SEHNR and CDR2 FQNEAQ come from the germline V gene (reference sequence). CDR3 length: 18 residues. The CDR3 here is CASSSVSIRDTSTDTQYF.

The chain combines TRBV23-1 with TRBJ2-7; TCRdb returns TRBD1, unconfirmable since there is no DNA. TRBV23-1 is an ORF for which the function is uncertain. The CDR3 runs 16 residues. The chain's CDR3 is CASSQSFGGQTYEQYF.

This chain joins TRBV4-3 and TRBJ1-1; TCRdb's D call, TRBD1, is unchecked because there is no DNA. This CDR3 has 16 residues. The germline CDR1 and CDR2 sequences are LGHNA and YSLEER. The CDR3 sequence is CASSQDPGGSNTEAFF.

The V and J genes are TRBV11-2 and TRBJ2-7; lacking DNA, the TRBD1 call made by TCRdb goes unchecked. There are 18 residues in the CDR3. Germline CDR1 and CDR2: SGHAT and FQNNGV. CDR3 loop: CASSYSRGAGQHDYEQYF.

V and J are TRBV29-1 and TRBJ1-2; TCRdb calls TRBD1, which cannot be checked without DNA. CDR1 and CDR2 (germline): SQVTM, ANQGSEA. CDR3 size: 14 residues. CDR3 residues: CSDRTGAPSNRYTF.

This sequence joins TRBV5-4 and TRBJ2-4; TCRdb designates TRBD1, a call that cannot be tested without DNA. Per the germline V gene, CDR1 is SGHNT and CDR2 is YYREEE (reference sequence). The CDR3 spans 16 residues. CDR3 protein: CASSAGQGMAKNIQYF.

The chain recombines TRBV11-2 with TRBJ2-5. Germline values: CDR1 SGHAT, CDR2 FQNNGV. This CDR3 contains 13 residues. CDR3 sequence reads: CASTYSGTETQYF.

V gene TRBV12-3 or TRBV12-4 combines with J gene TRBJ2-2; TCRdb gives TRBD1 as the D gene, but with no DNA this cannot be confirmed. This CDR3 region has 14 residues. The chain's CDR3 is CASSVSPGGGELFF.

This sequence joins TRBV18 and TRBJ2-5; the D call from TCRdb, TRBD1, cannot be confirmed without DNA. This CDR3 comprises 15 residues. The germline V gene has CDR1 KGHSH and CDR2 LQKENI. The CDR3 region is CASLHQDRAMETQYF.

The chain has TRBV20-1 and TRBJ2-7; TCRdb's assignment of TRBD2 cannot be checked, as there is no DNA. This CDR3 contains 14 residues. CDR1 and CDR2 (germline): DFQATT, SNEGSKA (reference sequence). CDR3 in amino acids: CSATTRENGYEQYF.

The V call is TRBV7-2, the J call TRBJ2-4; the D call from TCRdb, TRBD2, cannot be confirmed without DNA. The CDR3 extends over 16 amino acids. Germline assignment: CDR1 SGHTA and CDR2 FQGNSA. The CDR3 is CASSQGLGTPINIQYF.

This sequence joins TRBV7-8 and TRBJ2-2; no DNA is available, so the TRBD1 call from TCRdb remains unchecked. Germline V gene lookup returns CDR1 SGHVS and CDR2 FQNEAQ. CDR3 size: 17 residues. The CDR3 is CASSLPYGDKNTGELFF.

The chain recombines TRBV29-1 with TRBJ2-7; the D call of TRBD1 rests on TCRdb alone, since no DNA is present to check it. Germline CDR1 and CDR2: SQVTM and ANQGSEA. The CDR3 consists of 14 residues. The CDR3 is CSVEGGGPSYEQYF.

The chain has TRBV7-9 and TRBJ2-1; TCRdb's D call of TRBD2 is untestable without DNA. This CDR3 is 13 amino acids long. Germline values: CDR1 SEHNR, CDR2 FQNEAQ (reference sequence). The CDR3 loop is CASSYPQGHEQFF.

This chain links TRBV7-2 with TRBJ2-1; TCRdb names TRBD1, which stays unverified in the absence of DNA. The CDR3 sequence is 17 residues long. Per germline, CDR1 SGHTA and CDR2 FQGNSA. CDR3 sequence reads: CASSLVSWGDAYNEQFF.

V gene TRBV5-4 combines with J gene TRBJ2-5. The germline gives CDR1 SGHNT, CDR2 YYREEE (reference sequence). CDR3 size: 15 residues. The CDR3 here is CASSFVRLVEETQYF.

V gene TRBV27 combines with J gene TRBJ2-1; checking the TCRdb D call of TRBD1 is not possible without DNA. This CDR3 is built from 13 residues. Germline V lookup: CDR1 MNHEY, CDR2 SMNVEV (reference sequence). The CDR3 here is CASLASGYNEQFF.

The chain links TRBV28 to TRBJ2-2; TCRdb's D call, TRBD1, is unchecked because there is no DNA. Germline CDR1 and CDR2: MDHEN and SYDVKM. This CDR3 region has 22 residues. CDR3 loop: CASSALSGSVITLATNTGELFF.

The gene calls are TRBV7-2 and TRBJ1-2; TCRdb's assignment of TRBD1 cannot be checked, as there is no DNA. Germline CDR1 and CDR2: SGHTA and FQGNSA. The CDR3 spans 15 residues. CDR3: CASSLRGGVNYGYTF.